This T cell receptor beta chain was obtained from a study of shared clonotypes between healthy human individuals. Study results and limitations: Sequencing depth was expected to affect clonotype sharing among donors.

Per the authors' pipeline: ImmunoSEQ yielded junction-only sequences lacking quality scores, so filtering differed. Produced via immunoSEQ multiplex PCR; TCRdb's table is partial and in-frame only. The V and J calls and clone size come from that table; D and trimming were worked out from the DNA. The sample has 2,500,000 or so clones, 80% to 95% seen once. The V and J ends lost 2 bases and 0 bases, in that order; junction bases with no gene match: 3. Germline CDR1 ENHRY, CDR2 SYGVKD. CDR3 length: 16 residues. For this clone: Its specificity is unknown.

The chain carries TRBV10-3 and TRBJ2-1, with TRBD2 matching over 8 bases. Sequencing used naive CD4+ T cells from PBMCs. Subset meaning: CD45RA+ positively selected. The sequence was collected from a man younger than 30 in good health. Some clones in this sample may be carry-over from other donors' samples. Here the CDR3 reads CAISERSGSSYNEQFF. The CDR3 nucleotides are TGTGCCATCAGTGAGCGGAGCGGGAGCTCCTACAATGAGCAGTTCTTC.